A single sample gave rise to the 9 T cell receptor beta chains below, sequenced in a study of T cell clonotyping in hematopoietic cell transplantation. Clones were read by immunoSEQ multiplex PCR, and TCRdb kept only the in-frame ones, dropping some. The sample lists about 50,000 clones, over 75% occurring once. Documented time point: recipient sample about 28 days before transplant, after cytoreduction. The material sequenced was peripheral blood mononuclear cells, taken before stem cell transplant. All receptors derive from a man aged 60 to 75 with biphenotypic leukemia. Some clones in this sample may be carry-over from other donors' samples.

The chain employs TRBV7-6 and TRBJ2-7; 9 positions agree with TRBD2. The ends lost 5 bases at V and 4 bases at J; junction bases unmatched: 9. This CDR3 is built from 15 residues. Germline values: CDR1 SGHVS, CDR2 FNYEAQ. As DNA, the CDR3 is TGTGCCAGCAGCCAGGGGCTAGCGGGACTATACGAGCAGTACTTC. Its protein is CASSQGLAGLYEQYF.

This rearrangement joins TRBV6-5 to TRBJ2-5; D is uncertain. Germline assignment: CDR1 MNHEY and CDR2 SVGAGI. The CDR3 runs to 15 residues. The V end lost 0 bases, the J end lost 5 bases, and 13 bases lay between the germline ends. The CDR3 nucleotides are TGTGCCAGCAGTTACTCGTTTAGCACCCGGGAGACCCAGTACTTC. It is translated as CASSYSFSTRETQYF.

The count of this clone is one. V gene TRBV10-3 combines with J gene TRBJ2-3; TRBD2 aligns across 7 bases. The CDR3 is 15 residues long. Trimming cost V 8 bases and J 6 bases; bases outside gene matches: 14. CDR1 ENHRY and CDR2 SYGVKD come from the germline V gene. The DNA of the CDR3 is TGTGCCATCCGCCCGGCGGGGGAGGGGTCGGATACGCAGTATTTT. Protein product: CAIRPAGEGSDTQYF.

About this clone itself: The sample holds other DNA sequences that translate to the same CDR3. The chain combines TRBV5-1 with TRBJ2-2, with 10 positions matching TRBD2. Germline V gene lookup returns CDR1 SGHRS and CDR2 YFSETQ. This CDR3 is 15 amino acids long. J lost 5 bases, V lost 3 bases, and 4 bases had no gene match. CDR3 region: CASSSSGSGTGELFF. CDR3 bases: TGCGCCAGCAGCTCTAGCGGGAGTGGGACCGGGGAGCTGTTTTTT.

In its sample, this clone was seen once. CDR3 region: CALITGGPDTQYF. CDR3 nucleotides: TGTGCCTTGATTACAGGGGGCCCAGATACGCAGTATTTT. The rearrangement joins TRBV30 to TRBJ2-3, with TRBD1 matching 9 bases. Trimming removed 7 bases from V and 4 bases from J; junction bases left unmatched: 6. Germline loops: CDR1 GTSNPN, CDR2 SVGIG (reference sequence). This CDR3 region has 13 residues.

This chain uses TRBV5-6 with TRBJ2-1, with 7 bases fitting TRBD1. This CDR3 region has 13 residues. V gave up 3 bases and J gave up 10 bases; unmatched junction bases: 7. Looked up from germline, CDR1 is SGHDT and CDR2 is YYEEEE. The CDR3 bases are TGTGCCAGCAGCTCTTGGACAGGCCGGGAGCAGTTCTTC. This codes for CASSSWTGREQFF. The full variable domain, its missing parts supplied by reference TRBV5-6 and TRBJ2-1, is DAGVTQSPTHLIKTRGQQVTLRCSPKSGHDTVSWYQQALGQGPQFIFQYYEEEERQRGNFPDRFSGHQFPNYSSELNVNALLLGDSALYLCASSSWTGREQFFGPGTRLTVL.

V gene TRBV5-6 combines with J gene TRBJ2-3, with unresolved D. This CDR3 is built from 14 residues. The germline V and J ends were trimmed by 1 base and 4 bases, with 10 bases remaining between them. Germline CDR1 reads SGHDT; CDR2 reads YYEEEE. The CDR3: CASSLRGWADTQYF. In DNA, the CDR3 is TGTGCCAGCAGCTTGAGAGGATGGGCAGATACGCAGTATTTT.

This rearrangement joins TRBV2 to TRBJ2-7, with D maybe TRBD1 (5 bases). Per the germline V gene, CDR1 is SNHLY and CDR2 is FYNNEI. Trimming shortened V by 6 bases and J by 0 bases, and 12 bases separated the two germline ends. This CDR3 spans 14 amino acids. DNA for the CDR3: TGTGCCAGCAGGGAAACAGGAGCCTCCTACGAGCAGTACTTC. Translating it yields CASRETGASYEQYF.

The chain uses TRBV7-2 and TRBJ2-3, with TRBD1 as a possible D gene (6 bases). From germline, CDR1 is SGHTA and CDR2 FQGNSA. The CDR3 totals 15 residues. The V end lost 0 bases, the J end lost 5 bases, and 12 bases lay between the germline ends. CDR3 DNA sequence: TGTGCCAGCAGCTTAGCGGGCAGGGGACGAGATACGCAGTATTTT. Amino acids: CASSLAGRGRDTQYF.